A selection of T cell receptor beta chains follows, all from one sample in a study of blood T cell repertoires in COVID-19. Profiling relied on immunoSEQ multiplex PCR, and the TCRdb table lists in-frame clones only, not all of them. Here the sample spans some 190,000 clones, roughly 82% being singletons. Sample: PBMCs or T cells enriched from blood (not recorded which). All receptors derive from a man aged 35-49 years with acute COVID-19. The CDR3 runs from the conserved cysteine through the conserved F or W. Each record gives: J gene, V gene, D gene, clone size, CDR3 protein, CDR3 DNA. D genes are given only for firm matches. Rows may omit the clone size; those that give it use once, few, many or a size class.

>TRBJ2-2|TRBV27|TRBD2|-
CASSSPSGKGTGELFF
TGTGCCAGCAGTTCCCCTAGCGGGAAGGGAACCGGGGAGCTGTTTTTT
>TRBJ1-3|TRBV29-1|-|few
CSVEVAGSGNTIYF
TGCAGCGTTGAAGTGGCAGGCTCTGGAAACACCATATATTTT
>TRBJ1-2|TRBV4-3|-|-
CASSQPSMVNGYTF
TGCGCCAGCAGCCAACCCAGTATGGTGAATGGCTACACCTTC
>TRBJ1-2|TRBV6-4|-|once
CASSDRKGVGGYTF
TGTGCCAGCAGTGATCGTAAGGGGGTAGGTGGCTACACCTTC
>TRBJ2-7|TRBV11-2|-|-
CASSSLRFSYEQYF
TGTGCCAGCAGCTCCCTCCGGTTCTCCTACGAGCAGTACTTC
>TRBJ1-2|TRBV2|-|-
CASTGRGDSNYGYTF
TGTGCCAGCACGGGGCGGGGGGACTCTAACTATGGCTACACCTTC
>TRBJ2-1|TRBV7-3|TRBD2|once
CASSPPGGAKQFF
TGTGCCAGCAGCCCTCCGGGAGGGGCGAAGCAGTTCTTC
>TRBJ1-2|TRBV5-6|TRBD1|-
CASSLQPRTGFYGYTF
TGTGCCAGCAGCTTGCAACCCCGGACAGGCTTCTATGGCTACACCTTC
>TRBJ1-5|TRBV7-9|TRBD1|-
CASSSTPGQGQPQHF
TGTGCCAGCAGCTCAACCCCGGGACAGGGACAGCCCCAGCATTTT
>TRBJ1-1|TRBV20-1|-|-
CSASGGGTEAFF
TGCAGTGCTAGTGGAGGAGGCACTGAAGCTTTCTTT
>TRBJ1-4|TRBV2|-|few
CASSPRGEKLFF
TGTGCCAGCAGTCCCCGAGGTGAAAAACTGTTTTTT
>TRBJ1-2|TRBV19|-|-
CASSPDSFGYTF
TGTGCCAGTAGCCCAGACAGCTTCGGCTACACCTTC
>TRBJ2-7|TRBV13|-|-
CASSFPGAYEQYF
TGTGCCAGCAGCTTTCCCGGAGCGTACGAGCAGTACTTC
>TRBJ2-5|TRBV20-1|-|-
CSAPVLETQYF
TGCAGTGCCCCGGTGTTAGAGACCCAGTACTTC
>TRBJ2-5|TRBV5-1|-|-
CASSLVPGRVGETQYF
TGCGCCAGCAGCTTGGTACCGGGGAGAGTAGGTGAGACCCAGTACTTC
>TRBJ2-2|TRBV29-1|-|-
CSVASGLNTGELFF
TGCAGCGTTGCTTCAGGGCTAAACACCGGGGAGCTGTTTTTT
>TRBJ1-2|TRBV25-1|TRBD1|-
CASSALQGGYGYTF
TGTGCCAGCAGTGCGCTACAGGGGGGCTATGGCTACACCTTC
>TRBJ2-7|TRBV3-1/TRBV3-2|TRBD2|-
CASSQGAAGGEQYF
TGTGCCAGCAGCCAAGGGGCAGCGGGAGGCGAGCAGTACTTC
>TRBJ2-7|TRBV7-2|TRBD2|-
CASRPTGGTYEQYF
TGTGCCAGCAGGCCCACGGGGGGGACCTACGAGCAGTACTTC
>TRBJ2-3|TRBV21-1|-|few
CASAASGAPTDTQYF
TGTGCCAGCGCGGCGAGTGGGGCGCCGACAGATACGCAGTATTTT
>TRBJ1-5|TRBV30|-|few
CAWSVRSGNQPQHF
TGTGCCTGGAGTGTACGTTCGGGGAATCAGCCCCAGCATTTT
>TRBJ1-4|TRBV7-2|-|-
CASKKLRTAGTNEKLFF
TGTGCCAGCAAAAAACTTAGGACGGCGGGAACTAATGAAAAACTGTTTTTT
>TRBJ1-2|TRBV20-1|TRBD1|-
CSASQQGAFRNYGYTF
TGCAGTGCTAGTCAGCAGGGGGCTTTTCGTAACTATGGCTACACCTTC